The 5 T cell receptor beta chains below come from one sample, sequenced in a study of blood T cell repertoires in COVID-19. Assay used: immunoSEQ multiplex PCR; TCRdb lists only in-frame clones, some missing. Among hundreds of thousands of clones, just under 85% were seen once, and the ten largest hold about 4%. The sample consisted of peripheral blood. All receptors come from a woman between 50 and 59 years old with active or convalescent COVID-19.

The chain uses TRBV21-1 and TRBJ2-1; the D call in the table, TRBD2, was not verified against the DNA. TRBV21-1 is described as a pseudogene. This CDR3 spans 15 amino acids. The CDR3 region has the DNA TGTGCCAGCAGGCGTGCCGGACTTTTCTACAATGAGCAGTTCTTC. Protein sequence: CASRRAGLFYNEQFF.

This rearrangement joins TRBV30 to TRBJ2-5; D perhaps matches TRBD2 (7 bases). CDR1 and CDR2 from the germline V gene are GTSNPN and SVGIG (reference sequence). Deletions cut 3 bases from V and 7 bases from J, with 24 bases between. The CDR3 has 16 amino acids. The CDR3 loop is CAWSGVGGRQGGTQYF. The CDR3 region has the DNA TGTGCCTGGAGCGGAGTGGGAGGGCGCCAAGGGGGGACCCAGTACTTC.

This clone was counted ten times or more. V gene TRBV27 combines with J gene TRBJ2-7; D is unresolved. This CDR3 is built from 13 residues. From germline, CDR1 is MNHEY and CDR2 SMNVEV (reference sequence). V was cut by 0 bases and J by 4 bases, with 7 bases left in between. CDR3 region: CASSLSPLYEQYF. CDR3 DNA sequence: TGTGCCAGCAGTTTATCCCCTTTGTACGAGCAGTACTTC.

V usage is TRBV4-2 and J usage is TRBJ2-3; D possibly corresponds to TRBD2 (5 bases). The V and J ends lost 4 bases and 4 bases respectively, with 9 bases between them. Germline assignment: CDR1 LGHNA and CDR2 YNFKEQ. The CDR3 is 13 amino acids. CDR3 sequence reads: CASSPVEADTQYF. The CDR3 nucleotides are TGTGCCAGCAGCCCGGTGGAGGCAGATACGCAGTATTTT.

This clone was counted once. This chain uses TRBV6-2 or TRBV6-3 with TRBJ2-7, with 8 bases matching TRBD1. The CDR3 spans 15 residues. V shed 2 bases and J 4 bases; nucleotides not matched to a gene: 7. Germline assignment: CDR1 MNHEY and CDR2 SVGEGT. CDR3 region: CASSYPRTGWYEQYF. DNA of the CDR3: TGTGCCAGCAGTTACCCGAGGACAGGGTGGTACGAGCAGTACTTC.